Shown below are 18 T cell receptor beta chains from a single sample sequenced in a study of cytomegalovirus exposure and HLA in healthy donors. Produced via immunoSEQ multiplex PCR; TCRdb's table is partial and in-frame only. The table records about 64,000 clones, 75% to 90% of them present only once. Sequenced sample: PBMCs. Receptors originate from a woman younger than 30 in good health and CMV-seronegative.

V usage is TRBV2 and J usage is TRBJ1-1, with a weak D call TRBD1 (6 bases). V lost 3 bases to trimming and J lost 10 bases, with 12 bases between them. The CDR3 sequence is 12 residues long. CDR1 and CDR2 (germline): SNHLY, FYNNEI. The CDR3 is CASSDWGGVAFF. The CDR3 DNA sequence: TGTGCCAGCAGTGACTGGGGGGGCGTAGCTTTCTTT. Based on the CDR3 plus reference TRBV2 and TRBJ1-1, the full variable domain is EPEVTQTPSHQVTQMGQEVILRCVPISNHLYFYWYRQILGQKVEFLVSFYNNEISEKSEIFDDQFSVERPDGSNFTLKIRSTKLEDSAMYFCASSDWGGVAFFGQGTRLTVV.

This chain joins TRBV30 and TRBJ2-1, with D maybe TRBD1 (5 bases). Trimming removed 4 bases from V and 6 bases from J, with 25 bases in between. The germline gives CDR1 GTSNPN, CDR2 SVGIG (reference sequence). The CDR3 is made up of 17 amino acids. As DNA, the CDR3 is TGTGCCTGGATCAACCTCCCCCGTGTGGGCAGGGTCAATGAGCAGTTCTTC. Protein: CAWINLPRVGRVNEQFF.

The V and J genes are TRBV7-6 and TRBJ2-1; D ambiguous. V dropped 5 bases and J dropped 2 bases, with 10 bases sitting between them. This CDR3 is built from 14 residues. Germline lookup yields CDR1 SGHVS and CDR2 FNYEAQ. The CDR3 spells CASSPGETYNEQFF. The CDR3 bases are TGTGCCAGCAGCCCCGGAGAAACCTACAATGAGCAGTTCTTC.

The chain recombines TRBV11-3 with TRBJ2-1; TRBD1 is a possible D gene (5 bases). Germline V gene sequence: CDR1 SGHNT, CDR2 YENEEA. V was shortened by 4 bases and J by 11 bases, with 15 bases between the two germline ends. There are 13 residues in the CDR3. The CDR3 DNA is TGTGCCAGCAGCTCCCCTTTGGACACTAAGCAGTTCTTC. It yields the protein CASSSPLDTKQFF.

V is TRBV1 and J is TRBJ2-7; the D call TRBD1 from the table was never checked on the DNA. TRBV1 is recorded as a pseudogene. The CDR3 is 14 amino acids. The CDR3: CTSSQEGRKYEQYF. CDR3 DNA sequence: TGCACCAGCAGCCAAGAGGGGCGGAAGTACGAGCAGTACTTC.

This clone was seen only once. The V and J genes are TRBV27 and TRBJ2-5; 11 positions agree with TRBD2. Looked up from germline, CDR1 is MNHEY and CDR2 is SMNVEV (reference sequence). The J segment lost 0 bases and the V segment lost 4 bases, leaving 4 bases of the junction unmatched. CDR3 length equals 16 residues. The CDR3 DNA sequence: TGTGCCAGCAGTTCCCCTAGCGGGAGGTACCAAGAGACCCAGTACTTC. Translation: CASSSPSGRYQETQYF.

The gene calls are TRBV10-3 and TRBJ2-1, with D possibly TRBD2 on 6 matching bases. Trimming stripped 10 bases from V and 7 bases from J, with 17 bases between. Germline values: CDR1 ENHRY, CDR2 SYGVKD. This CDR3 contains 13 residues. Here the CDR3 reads CATRREPGNEQFF. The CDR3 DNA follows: TGTGCCACGAGACGGGAGCCGGGGAATGAGCAGTTCTTC.

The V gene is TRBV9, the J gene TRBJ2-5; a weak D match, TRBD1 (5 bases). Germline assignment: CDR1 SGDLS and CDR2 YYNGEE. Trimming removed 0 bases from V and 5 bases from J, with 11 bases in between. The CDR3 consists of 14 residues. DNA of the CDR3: TGTGCCAGCAGCGTAGGGTGGGGCGGCGAGACCCAGTACTTC. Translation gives CASSVGWGGETQYF.

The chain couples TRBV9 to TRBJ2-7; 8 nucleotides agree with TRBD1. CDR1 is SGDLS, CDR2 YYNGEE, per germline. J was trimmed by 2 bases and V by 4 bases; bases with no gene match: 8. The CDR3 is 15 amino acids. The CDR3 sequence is CASSPRTGLAYEQYF. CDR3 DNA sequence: TGTGCCAGCAGCCCTCGGACAGGGTTAGCCTACGAGCAGTACTTC.

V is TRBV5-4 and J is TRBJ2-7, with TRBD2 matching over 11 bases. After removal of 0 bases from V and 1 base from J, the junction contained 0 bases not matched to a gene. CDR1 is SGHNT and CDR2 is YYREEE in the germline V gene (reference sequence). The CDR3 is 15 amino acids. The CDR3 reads CASSLASGRSYEQYF. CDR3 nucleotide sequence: TGTGCCAGCAGCTTGGCTAGCGGGAGGTCCTACGAGCAGTACTTC.

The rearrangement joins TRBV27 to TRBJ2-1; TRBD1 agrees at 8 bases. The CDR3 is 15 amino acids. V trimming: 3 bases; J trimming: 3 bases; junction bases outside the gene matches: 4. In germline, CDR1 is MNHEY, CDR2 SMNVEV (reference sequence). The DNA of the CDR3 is TGTGCCAGCAGTTTTCGAGGGACAGGCTACAATGAGCAGTTCTTC. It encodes CASSFRGTGYNEQFF.

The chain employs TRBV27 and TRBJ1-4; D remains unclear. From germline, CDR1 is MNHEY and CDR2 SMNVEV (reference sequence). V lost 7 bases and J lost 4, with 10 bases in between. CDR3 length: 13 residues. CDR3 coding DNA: TGTGCCAGCAAGAGGCAGATTAATGAAAAACTGTTTTTT. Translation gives CASKRQINEKLFF.

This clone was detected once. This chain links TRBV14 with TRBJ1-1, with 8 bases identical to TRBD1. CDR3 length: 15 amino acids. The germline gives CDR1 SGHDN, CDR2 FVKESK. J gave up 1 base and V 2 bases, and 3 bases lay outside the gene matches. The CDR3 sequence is CASSQQTGENTEAFF. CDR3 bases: TGTGCCAGCAGCCAACAGACAGGGGAGAACACTGAAGCTTTCTTT.

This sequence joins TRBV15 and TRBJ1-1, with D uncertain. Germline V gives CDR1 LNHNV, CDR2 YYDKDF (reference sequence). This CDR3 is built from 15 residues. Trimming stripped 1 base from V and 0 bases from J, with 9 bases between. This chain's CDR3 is CATSRGTGMNTEAFF. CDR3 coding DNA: TGTGCCACCAGCAGAGGAACGGGGATGAACACTGAAGCTTTCTTT.

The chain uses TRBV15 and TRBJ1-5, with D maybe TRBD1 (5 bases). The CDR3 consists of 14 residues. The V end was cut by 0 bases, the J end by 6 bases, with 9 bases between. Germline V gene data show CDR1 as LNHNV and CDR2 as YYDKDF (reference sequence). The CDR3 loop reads CATSRDAGVQPQHF. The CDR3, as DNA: TGTGCCACCAGCAGAGATGCGGGGGTTCAGCCCCAGCATTTT.

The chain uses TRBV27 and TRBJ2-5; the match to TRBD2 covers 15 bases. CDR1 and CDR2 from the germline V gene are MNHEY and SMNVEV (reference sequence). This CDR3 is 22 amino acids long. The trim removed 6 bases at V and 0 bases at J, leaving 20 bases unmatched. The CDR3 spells CASRFRFRPGTSGGRYQETQYF. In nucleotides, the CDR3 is TGTGCCAGCAGATTTAGGTTCCGCCCCGGGACTAGCGGGGGGAGGTACCAAGAGACCCAGTACTTC.

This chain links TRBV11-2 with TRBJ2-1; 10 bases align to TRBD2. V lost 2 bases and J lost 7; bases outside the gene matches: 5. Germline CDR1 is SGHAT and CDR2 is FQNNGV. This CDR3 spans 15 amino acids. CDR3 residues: CASSLLAGGGNEQFF. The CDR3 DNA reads TGTGCCAGCAGCTTATTAGCGGGAGGCGGTAATGAGCAGTTCTTC. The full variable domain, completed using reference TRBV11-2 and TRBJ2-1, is EAGVAQSPRYKIIEKRQSVAFWCNPISGHATLYWYQQILGQGPKLLIQFQNNGVVDDSQLPKDRFSAERLKGVDSTLKIQPAKLEDSAVYLCASSLLAGGGNEQFFGPGTRLTVL.

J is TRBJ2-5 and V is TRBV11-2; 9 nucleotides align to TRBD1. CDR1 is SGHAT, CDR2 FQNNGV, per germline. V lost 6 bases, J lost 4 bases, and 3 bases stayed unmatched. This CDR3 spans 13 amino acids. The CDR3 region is CASSSDRGETQYF. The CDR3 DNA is TGTGCCAGCAGTTCGGACAGGGGAGAGACCCAGTACTTC.